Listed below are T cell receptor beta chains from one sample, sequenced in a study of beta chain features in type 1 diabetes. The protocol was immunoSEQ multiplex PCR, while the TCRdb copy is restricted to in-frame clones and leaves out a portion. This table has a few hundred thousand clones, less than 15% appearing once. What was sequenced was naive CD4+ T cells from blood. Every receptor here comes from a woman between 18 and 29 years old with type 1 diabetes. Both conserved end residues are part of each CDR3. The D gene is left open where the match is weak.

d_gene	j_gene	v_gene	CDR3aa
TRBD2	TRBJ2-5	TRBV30	CAWSVSASGTATQYF
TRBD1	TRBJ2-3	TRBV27	CASNQGASTDTQYF
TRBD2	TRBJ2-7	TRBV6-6	CASSPTSGGYEQYF
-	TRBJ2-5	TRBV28	CASRRFQTQYF
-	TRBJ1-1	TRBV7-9	CASSLNGNTEAFF
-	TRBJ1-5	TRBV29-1	CSVTDRSNQPQHF
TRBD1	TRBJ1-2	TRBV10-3	CAIKGQGTTGYTF
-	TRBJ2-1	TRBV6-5	CASSYSGGGPNEQFF
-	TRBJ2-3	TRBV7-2	CASSLYADTQYF
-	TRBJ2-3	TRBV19	CASSTRTERTDTQYF
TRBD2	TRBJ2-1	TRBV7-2	CASSLAGGFNEQFF
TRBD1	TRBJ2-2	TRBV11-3	CASSRLGTGGRELFF
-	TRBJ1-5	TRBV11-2	CASSLENSQPQHF
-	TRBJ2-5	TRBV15	CATGVSQETQYF
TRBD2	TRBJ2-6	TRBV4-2	CASSPWGGRAGGANVLTF
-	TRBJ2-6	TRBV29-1	CSVVESSGANVLTF
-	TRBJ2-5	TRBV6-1	CASSEVTRGALQETQYF
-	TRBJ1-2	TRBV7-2	CASSLQGLDYGYTF
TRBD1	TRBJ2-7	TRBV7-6	CASSSGQGAHEQYF
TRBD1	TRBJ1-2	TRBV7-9	CASSVDRGGYTF
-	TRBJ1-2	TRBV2	CASSEWTEQHYGYTF
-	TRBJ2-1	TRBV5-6	CASSRSRGEQFF
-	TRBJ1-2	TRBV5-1	CASSLTRGNYGYTF
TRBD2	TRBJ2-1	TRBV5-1	CASSFSGSTYNEQFF
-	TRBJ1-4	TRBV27	CASSLSTGTNEKLFF
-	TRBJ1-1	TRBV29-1	CSVETKNTEAFF
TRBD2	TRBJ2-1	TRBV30	CALAGGGNEQFF
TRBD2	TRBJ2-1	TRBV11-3	CASSLDGRAGGGNEQFF
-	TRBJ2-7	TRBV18	CASSPLGYYEQYF
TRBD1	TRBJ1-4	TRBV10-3	CAISGQGGGEKLFF
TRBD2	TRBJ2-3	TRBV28	CASSLGLAGTDTQYF
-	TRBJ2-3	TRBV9	CASSVGGHPGTDTQYF
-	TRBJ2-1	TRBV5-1	CASSLATGGGPHNEQFF
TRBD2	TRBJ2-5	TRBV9	CASSVVASGTETQYF
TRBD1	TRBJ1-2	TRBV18	CASSPRHMETGMNGYTF
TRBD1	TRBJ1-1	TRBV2	CASSGQGDTEAFF
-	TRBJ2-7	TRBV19	CASNYRPGYEQYF
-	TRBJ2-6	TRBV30	CAWSVGRGGGANVLTF
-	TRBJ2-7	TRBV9	CASSVRDSSYEQYF
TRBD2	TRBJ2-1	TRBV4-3	CASSQNILAGGPSSYNEQFF
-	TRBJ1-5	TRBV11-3	CASSLGGGNQPQHF
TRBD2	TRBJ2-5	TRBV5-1	CASSLAGGGGETQYF
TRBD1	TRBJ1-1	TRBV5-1	CASSGTGVNTEAFF
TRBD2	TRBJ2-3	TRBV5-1	CASRGLAGIDTQYF
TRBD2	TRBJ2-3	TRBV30	CAGGTSGKGADTQYF
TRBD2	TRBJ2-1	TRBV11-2	CASSQTSGGYNEQFF
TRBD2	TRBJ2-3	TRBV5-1	CASSLIAGESTDTQYF
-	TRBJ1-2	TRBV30	CAWSVTPVSRQVKGYGYTF
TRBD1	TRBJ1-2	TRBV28	CASNVGSGTGIYGYTF
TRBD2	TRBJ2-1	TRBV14	CASSRTTSGSKFF
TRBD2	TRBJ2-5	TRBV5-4	CASNALAGGGETQYF
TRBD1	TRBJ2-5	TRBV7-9	CASSIRTGQETQYF
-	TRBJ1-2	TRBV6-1	CASFFRTLSGGYTF
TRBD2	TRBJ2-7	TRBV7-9	CASSSTSGSDEQYF
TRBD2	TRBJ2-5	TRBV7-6	CASSSLAGGRETQYF
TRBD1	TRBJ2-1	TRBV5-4	CASSLWTGKYNEQFF